A selection of T cell receptor beta chains follows, all from one sample in a study of blood T cell repertoires in COVID-19. Repertoires were generated with immunoSEQ multiplex PCR, while TCRdb's copy carries only in-frame clones and drops some. The repertoire holds over 45,000 clones, with 87% as singletons. The sample was peripheral blood. The receptor source for this set is a man aged 35 to 55 with COVID-19, enrolled during active disease. Both conserved end residues are part of each CDR3.

TRBV28,CASSFDVGGTEAFF
TRBV6-5,CASSPGETFNYGYTF
TRBV6-6,CASSPASRGRNEKLFF
TRBV27,CASSLFARWQGTTEAFF
TRBV28,CASSTGGGKQPQHF
TRBV6-5,CASTPIQGSSPLHF
TRBV11-2,CASSERLAGDGETQYF
TRBV5-4,CASSETGAHYEQYF
TRBV28,CASSETGQVYEQYF
TRBV6-5,CASGPTGWTEAFF
TRBV11-2,CASSLFWTPNTEAFF
TRBV5-5,CASSRYGTGDSPLHF
TRBV2,CASKNVWTGKGTEAFF
TRBV7-2,CASSLGRTRSVYEQYF
TRBV27,CASSSRTSGGDSYNEQFF
TRBV4-1,CASSQDGRAGGPSTDTQYF
TRBV7-2,CASSPGTVGNTIYF
TRBV5-1,CASSLEGTGPNYGYTF
TRBV9,CASSQDGPSPDTQYF
TRBV11-2,CASSSARGYADTQYF
TRBV18,CASSPSSTGELFF
TRBV5-1,CASRSVSSYEQYF
TRBV19,CASSIGGTANSPLHF
TRBV2,CASSELPAGVQFF
TRBV15,CATSRGTSGGGNEQFF
TRBV10-3,CATSLAGSTDTQYF
TRBV29-1,CSTQGDGEKLFF
TRBV28,CASSFPGWQPQHF
TRBV27,CASSKYGTPNQPQHF
TRBV5-6,CASSLLSGANTIYF
TRBV3-1/TRBV3-2,CASSQDNQISGNTIYF
TRBV2,CASSGREAYQPQHF
TRBV20-1,CSASPETKIGYTF
TRBV28,CASSTLYGYTF
TRBV6-1,CASSEDNRRTDTQYF
TRBV2,CASATSGGANEQFF
TRBV6-1,CASSEVRTGPNEKLFF